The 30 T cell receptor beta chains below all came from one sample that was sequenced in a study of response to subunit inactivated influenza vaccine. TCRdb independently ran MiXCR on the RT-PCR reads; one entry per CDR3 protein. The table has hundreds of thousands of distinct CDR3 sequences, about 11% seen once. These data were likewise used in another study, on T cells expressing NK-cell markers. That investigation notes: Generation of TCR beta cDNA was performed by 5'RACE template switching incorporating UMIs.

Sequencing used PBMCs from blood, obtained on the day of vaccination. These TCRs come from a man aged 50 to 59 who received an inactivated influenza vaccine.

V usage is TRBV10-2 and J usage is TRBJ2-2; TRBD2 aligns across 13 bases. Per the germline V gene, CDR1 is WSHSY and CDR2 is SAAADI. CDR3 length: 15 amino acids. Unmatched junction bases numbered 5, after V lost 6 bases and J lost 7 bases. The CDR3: CASRRLAGGGGELFF. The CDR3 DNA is TGCGCCAGCAGGAGACTAGCGGGAGGCGGCGGGGAGCTGTTTTTT.

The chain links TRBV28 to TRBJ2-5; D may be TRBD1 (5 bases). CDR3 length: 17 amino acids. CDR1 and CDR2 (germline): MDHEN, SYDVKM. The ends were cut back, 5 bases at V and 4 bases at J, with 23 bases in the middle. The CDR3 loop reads CASSHQVDSGKRETQYF. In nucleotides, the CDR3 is TGTGCCAGCAGTCATCAGGTAGACTCAGGGAAGCGAGAGACCCAGTACTTC.

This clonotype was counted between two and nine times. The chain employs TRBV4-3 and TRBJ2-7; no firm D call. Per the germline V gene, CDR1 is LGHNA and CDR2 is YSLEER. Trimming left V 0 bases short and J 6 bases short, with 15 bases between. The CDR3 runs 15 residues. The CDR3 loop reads CASSQDRFRRSEQYF. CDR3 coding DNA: TGCGCCAGCAGCCAAGACAGGTTTCGGCGCTCCGAGCAGTACTTC.

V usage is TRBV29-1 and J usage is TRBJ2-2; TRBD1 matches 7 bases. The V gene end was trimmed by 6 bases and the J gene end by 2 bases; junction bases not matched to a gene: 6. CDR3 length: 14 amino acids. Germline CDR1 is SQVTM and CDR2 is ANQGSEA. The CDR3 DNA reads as TGCAGCGTCTCCGGGACAGTTAACACCGGGGAGCTGTTTTTT. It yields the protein CSVSGTVNTGELFF.

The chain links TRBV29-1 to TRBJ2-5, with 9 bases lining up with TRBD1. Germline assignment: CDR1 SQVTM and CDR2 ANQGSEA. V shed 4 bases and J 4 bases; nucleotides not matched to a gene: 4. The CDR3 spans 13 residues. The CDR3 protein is CSVAKDRGETQYF. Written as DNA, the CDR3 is TGCAGCGTTGCTAAGGACAGGGGAGAGACCCAGTACTTC.

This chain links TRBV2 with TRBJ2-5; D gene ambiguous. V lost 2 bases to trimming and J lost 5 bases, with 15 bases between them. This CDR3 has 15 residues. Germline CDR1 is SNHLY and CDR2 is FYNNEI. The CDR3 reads CASSENRLRRETQYF. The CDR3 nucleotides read TGTGCCAGCAGTGAAAATAGGCTCCGACGGGAGACCCAGTACTTC.

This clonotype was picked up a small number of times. The CDR3: CASSESIDSPLHF. The DNA for the CDR3 is TGTGCCAGCAGTGAGTCGATCGATTCACCCCTCCACTTT. This chain uses TRBV6-1 with TRBJ1-6, with unresolved D. The germline V gene encodes CDR1 MNHNS and CDR2 SASEGT. The CDR3 runs 13 residues. Trimming removed 3 bases from V and 8 bases from J, with 8 bases in between.

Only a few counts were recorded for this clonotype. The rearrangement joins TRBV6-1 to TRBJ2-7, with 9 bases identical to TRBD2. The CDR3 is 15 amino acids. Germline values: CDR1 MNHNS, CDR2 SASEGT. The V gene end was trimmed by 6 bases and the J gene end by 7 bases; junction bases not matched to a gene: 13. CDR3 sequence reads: CASSKAVAGVYEQYF. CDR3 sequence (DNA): TGTGCCAGCAGCAAGGCGGTAGCGGGAGTATATGAGCAGTACTTC.

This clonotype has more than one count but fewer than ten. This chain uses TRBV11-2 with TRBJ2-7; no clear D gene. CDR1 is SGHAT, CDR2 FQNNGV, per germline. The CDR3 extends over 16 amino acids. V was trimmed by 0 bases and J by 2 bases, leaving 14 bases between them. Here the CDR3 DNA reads TGTGCCAGCAGCTTAGACCTTCTTGCAGGCGCCTACGAGCAGTACTTC. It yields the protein CASSLDLLAGAYEQYF.

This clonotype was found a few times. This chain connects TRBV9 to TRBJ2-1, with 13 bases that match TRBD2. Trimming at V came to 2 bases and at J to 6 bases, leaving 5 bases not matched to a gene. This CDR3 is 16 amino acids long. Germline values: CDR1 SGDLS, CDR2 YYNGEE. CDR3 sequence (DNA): TGTGCCAGCAGCGTTTCCGGGACTAGCGGGATCAATGAGCAGTTCTTC. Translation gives CASSVSGTSGINEQFF. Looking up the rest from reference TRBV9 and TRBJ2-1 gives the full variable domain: DSGVTQTPKHLITATGQRVTLRCSPRSGDLSVYWYQQSLDQGLQFLIQYYNGEERAKGNILERFSAQQFPDLHSELNLSSLELGDSALYFCASSVSGTSGINEQFFGPGTRLTVL.

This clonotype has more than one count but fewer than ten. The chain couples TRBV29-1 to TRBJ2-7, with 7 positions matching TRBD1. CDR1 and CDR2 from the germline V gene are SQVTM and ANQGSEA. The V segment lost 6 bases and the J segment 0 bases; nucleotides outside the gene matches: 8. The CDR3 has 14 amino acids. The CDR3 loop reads CSVPKGQSSYEQYF. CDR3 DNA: TGCAGCGTCCCGAAGGGACAGAGCTCCTACGAGCAGTACTTC.

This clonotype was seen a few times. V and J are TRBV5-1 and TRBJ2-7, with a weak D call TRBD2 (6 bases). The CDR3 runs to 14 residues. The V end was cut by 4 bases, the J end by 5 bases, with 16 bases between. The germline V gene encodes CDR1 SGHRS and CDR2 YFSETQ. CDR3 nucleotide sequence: TGCGCCAGCAGCCCTGAACGGGGGTTCCACGAGCAGTACTTC. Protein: CASSPERGFHEQYF.

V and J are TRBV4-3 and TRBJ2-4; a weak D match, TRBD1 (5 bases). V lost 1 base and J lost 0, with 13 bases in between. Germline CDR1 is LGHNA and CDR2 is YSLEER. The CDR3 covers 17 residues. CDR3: CASSQAATDLAKNIQYF. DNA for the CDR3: TGCGCCAGCAGCCAAGCCGCGACAGATCTAGCCAAAAACATTCAGTACTTC.

Here the CDR3 reads CASSPRTGLSGANVLTF. As DNA, the CDR3 is TGTGCCAGCAGTCCCCGGACAGGTCTCTCTGGGGCCAACGTCCTGACTTTC. The J gene is TRBJ2-6, the V gene TRBV12-3 or TRBV12-4; TRBD1 matches 7 bases. V dropped 5 bases and J dropped 0; count of bases not matched to a gene: 7. The CDR3 sequence is 17 residues long.

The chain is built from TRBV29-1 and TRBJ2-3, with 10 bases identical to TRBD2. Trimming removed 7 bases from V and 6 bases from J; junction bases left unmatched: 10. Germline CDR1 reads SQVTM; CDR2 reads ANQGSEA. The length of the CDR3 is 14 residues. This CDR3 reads CSASSGGAYDTQYF. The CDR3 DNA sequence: TGCAGCGCCTCCAGCGGGGGGGCGTATGATACGCAGTATTTT.

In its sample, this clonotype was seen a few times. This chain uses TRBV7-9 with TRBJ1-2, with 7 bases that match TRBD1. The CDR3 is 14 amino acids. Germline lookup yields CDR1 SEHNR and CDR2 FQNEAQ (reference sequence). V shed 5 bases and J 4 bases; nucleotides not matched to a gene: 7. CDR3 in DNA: TGTGCCAGCAGCGGAGGGGGCTCAAGCTATGGCTACACCTTC. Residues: CASSGGGSSYGYTF.

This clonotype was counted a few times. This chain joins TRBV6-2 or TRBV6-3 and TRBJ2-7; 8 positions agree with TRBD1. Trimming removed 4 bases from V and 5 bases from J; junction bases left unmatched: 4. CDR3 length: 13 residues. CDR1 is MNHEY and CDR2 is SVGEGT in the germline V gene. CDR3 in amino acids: CASSSTGVHEQYF. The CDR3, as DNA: TGTGCCAGCAGTTCGACAGGGGTCCACGAGCAGTACTTC.

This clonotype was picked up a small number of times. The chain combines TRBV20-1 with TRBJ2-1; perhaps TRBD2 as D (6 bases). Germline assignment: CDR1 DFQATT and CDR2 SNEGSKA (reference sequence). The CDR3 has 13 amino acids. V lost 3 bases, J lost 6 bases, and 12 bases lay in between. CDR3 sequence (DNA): TGCAGTGCTAGCGGGACTGCGTCCAATGAGCAGTTCTTC. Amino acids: CSASGTASNEQFF.

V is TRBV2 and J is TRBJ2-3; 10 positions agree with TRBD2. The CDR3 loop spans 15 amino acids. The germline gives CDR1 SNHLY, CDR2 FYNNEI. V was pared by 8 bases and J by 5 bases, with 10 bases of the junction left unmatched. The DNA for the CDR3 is TGTGCCAGCGAGGAGCTAGCGGGAGCGAGAGATACGCAGTATTTT. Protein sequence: CASEELAGARDTQYF.

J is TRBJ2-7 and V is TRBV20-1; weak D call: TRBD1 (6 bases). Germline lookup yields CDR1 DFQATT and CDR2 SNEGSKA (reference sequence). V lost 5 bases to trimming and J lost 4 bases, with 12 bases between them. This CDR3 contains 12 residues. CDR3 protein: CSAARGEYEQYF. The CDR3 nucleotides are TGCAGTGCTGCCAGGGGAGAATACGAGCAGTACTTC.

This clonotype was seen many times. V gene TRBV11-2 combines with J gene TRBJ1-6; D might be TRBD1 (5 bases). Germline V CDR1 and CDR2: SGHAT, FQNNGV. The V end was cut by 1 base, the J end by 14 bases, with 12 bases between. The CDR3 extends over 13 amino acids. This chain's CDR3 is CASSLGPGAALHF. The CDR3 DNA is TGTGCCAGCAGCTTAGGACCCGGGGCGGCCCTCCACTTT.

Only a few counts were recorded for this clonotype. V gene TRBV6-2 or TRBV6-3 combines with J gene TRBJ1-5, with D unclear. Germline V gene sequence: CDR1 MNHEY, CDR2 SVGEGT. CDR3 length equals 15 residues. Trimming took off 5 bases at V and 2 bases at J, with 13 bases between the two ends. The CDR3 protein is CASSVTGDGNQPQHF. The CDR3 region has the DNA TGTGCCAGCAGTGTGACCGGGGATGGCAATCAGCCCCAGCATTTT.

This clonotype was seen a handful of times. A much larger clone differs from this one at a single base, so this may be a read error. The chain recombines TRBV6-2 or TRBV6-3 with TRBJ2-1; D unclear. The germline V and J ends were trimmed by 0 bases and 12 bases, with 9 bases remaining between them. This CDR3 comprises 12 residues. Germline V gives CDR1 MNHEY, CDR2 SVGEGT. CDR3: CASSYSGIVQFF. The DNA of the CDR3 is TGTGCCAGCAGTTACTCGGGGATTGTGCAGTTCTTC.

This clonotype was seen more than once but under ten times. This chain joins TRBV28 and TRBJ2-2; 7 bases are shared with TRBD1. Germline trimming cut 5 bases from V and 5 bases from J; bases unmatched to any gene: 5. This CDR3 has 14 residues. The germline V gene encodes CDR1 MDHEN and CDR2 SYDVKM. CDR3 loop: CASSNRDRTGELFF. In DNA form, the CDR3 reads TGTGCCAGCAGTAACCGGGACAGAACCGGGGAGCTGTTTTTT. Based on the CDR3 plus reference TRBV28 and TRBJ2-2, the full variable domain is DVKVTQSSRYLVKRTGEKVFLECVQDMDHENMFWYRQDPGLGLRLIYFSYDVKMKEKGDIPEGYSVSREKKERFSLILESASTNQTSMYLCASSNRDRTGELFFGEGSRLTVL.

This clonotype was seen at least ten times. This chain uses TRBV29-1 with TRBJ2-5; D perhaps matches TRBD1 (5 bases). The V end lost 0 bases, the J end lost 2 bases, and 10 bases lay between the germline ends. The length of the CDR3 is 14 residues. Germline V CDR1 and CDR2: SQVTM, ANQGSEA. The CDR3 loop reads CSVEETGTQETQYF. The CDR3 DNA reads TGCAGCGTTGAAGAAACAGGCACACAAGAGACCCAGTACTTC.

CDR3 amino acids: CASSGGTLNTEAFF. The CDR3 DNA reads as TGCGCCAGCAGCGGGGGGACTTTGAACACTGAAGCTTTCTTT. The chain combines TRBV5-1 with TRBJ1-1; D is possibly TRBD1 (5 bases). Trimming shortened V by 4 bases and J by 0 bases, and 10 bases separated the two germline ends. The germline CDR1 and CDR2 sequences are SGHRS and YFSETQ. This CDR3 region has 14 residues. The full variable domain, rest sourced from reference TRBV5-1 and TRBJ1-1, is KAGVTQTPRYLIKTRGQQVTLSCSPISGHRSVSWYQQTPGQGLQFLFEYFSETQRNKGNFPGRFSGRQFSNSRSEMNVSTLELGDSALYLCASSGGTLNTEAFFGQGTRLTVV.

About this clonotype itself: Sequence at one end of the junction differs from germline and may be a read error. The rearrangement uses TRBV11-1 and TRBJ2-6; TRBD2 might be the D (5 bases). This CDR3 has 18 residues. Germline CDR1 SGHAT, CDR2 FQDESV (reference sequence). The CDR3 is CDSSPLAGPNTGANVLTF. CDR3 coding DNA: TGTGACAGCAGCCCACTTGCGGGTCCTAACACTGGGGCCAACGTCCTGACTTTC.

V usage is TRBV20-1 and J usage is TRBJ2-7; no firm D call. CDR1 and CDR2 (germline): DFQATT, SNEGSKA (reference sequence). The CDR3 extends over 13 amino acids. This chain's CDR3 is CSDLDGKSYEQYF. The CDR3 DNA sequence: TGCAGCGACCTAGACGGAAAATCCTACGAGCAGTACTTC.

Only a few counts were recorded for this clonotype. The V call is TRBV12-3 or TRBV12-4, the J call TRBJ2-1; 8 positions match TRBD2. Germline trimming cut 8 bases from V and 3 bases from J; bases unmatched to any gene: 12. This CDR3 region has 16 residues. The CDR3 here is CASRRAGLGFYNEQFF. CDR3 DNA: TGTGCCAGCCGAAGAGCGGGACTAGGGTTCTACAATGAGCAGTTCTTC.

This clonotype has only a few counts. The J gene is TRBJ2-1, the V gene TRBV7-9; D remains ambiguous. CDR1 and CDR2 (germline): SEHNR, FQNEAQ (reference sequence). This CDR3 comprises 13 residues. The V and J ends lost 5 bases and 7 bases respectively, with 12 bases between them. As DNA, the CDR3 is TGTGCCAGCAGCCCGGACCTCACAAATGAGCAGTTCTTC. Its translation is CASSPDLTNEQFF.